These 18 T cell receptor beta chains originate from one sample sequenced in a study of regulatory T cells in long-lasting Graves disease. Construction of the TCR beta libraries employed iRepertoire HTBI primers in conjunction with Arm-PCR of CDR3 regions. TCRdb re-analysed the multiplex PCR reads in MiXCR, keeping a single row per CDR3 protein. The sample yields roughly 440,000 distinct CDR3 sequences, about 17% seen once. As to time point: newly diagnosed GD, antithyroid drugs for less than 3 months. Following extraction of RNA from PBMCs, that RNA was used to make the TCR library. These same records also appear under a second study, on T cells in Graves' hyperthyroidism and ophthalmopathy.

The sample here was peripheral blood mononuclear cells (PBMCs), taken at new diagnosis, from a patient treated with antithyroid drugs. Source of these receptors: a woman under 30 with Graves disease.

This clonotype has ten or more counts. The V gene is TRBV11-2, the J gene TRBJ1-4; 8 positions match TRBD1. Germline lookup yields CDR1 SGHAT and CDR2 FQNNGV. The CDR3 contains 17 residues. V gave up 2 bases and J gave up 5 bases; unmatched junction bases: 10. The CDR3 protein is CASSLSGDRGPNEKLFF. The CDR3 DNA follows: TGTGCCAGCAGCTTATCCGGCGACAGGGGACCCAATGAAAAACTGTTTTTT.

The chain carries TRBV10-3 and TRBJ2-3; D gene ambiguous. Germline V gene data show CDR1 as ENHRY and CDR2 as SYGVKD. The length of the CDR3 is 11 residues. V was clipped by 5 bases and J by 0 bases, with 0 bases between them. The CDR3 loop is CAISSTDTQYF. CDR3 in DNA: TGTGCCATCAGTAGCACAGATACGCAGTATTTT.

This clonotype has only a few counts. The chain couples TRBV24-1 to TRBJ2-5; either TRBD1 or TRBD2 may fit D (5 bases each). V was shortened by 3 bases and J by 2 bases, with 15 bases between the two germline ends. The length of the CDR3 is 16 residues. Germline CDR1 and CDR2: KGHDR and SFDVKD. CDR3 loop: CATSDLALTVQETQYF. The CDR3 DNA reads TGTGCCACCAGTGATCTAGCCCTGACAGTACAAGAGACCCAGTACTTC.

The chain is built from TRBV28 and TRBJ1-2; possibly TRBD1 for D (5 bases). V shed 1 base and J shed 1 base, with 10 bases lying between them. The CDR3 extends over 15 amino acids. Germline lookup yields CDR1 MDHEN and CDR2 SYDVKM. The CDR3 protein is CASSLSGLGNYGYTF. In DNA, the CDR3 is TGTGCCAGCAGTTTATCGGGGCTCGGTAACTATGGCTACACCTTC.

The J gene is TRBJ2-2, the V gene TRBV5-1, with D possibly called TRBD1 or TRBD2 (5 bases each). CDR1 and CDR2 from the germline V gene are SGHRS and YFSETQ. The CDR3 sequence is 14 residues long. Trimming took off 5 bases at V and 15 bases at J, with 23 bases between the two ends. Written as DNA, the CDR3 is TGCGCCAGCAGTCGTGAGGTCCGGGACCCGCTTTTGTTTTTT. Amino acid sequence: CASSREVRDPLLFF.

The rearrangement joins TRBV27 to TRBJ1-5; 8 bases line up with TRBD1. Trimming cost V 8 bases and J 6 bases; bases outside gene matches: 9. Germline values: CDR1 MNHEY, CDR2 SMNVEV (reference sequence). There are 14 residues in the CDR3. The CDR3 region is CASRRQGRAQPQHF. In nucleotides, the CDR3 is TGTGCCAGCCGGCGACAGGGGCGGGCTCAGCCCCAGCATTTT.

This clonotype was observed many times. V gene TRBV28 combines with J gene TRBJ1-4; TRBD1 is a possible D gene (6 bases). The V end was cut by 4 bases, the J end by 7 bases, with 16 bases between. Germline assignment: CDR1 MDHEN and CDR2 SYDVKM. This CDR3 has 15 amino acids. CDR3 sequence: CASSSTGGRSEKLFF. DNA of the CDR3: TGTGCCAGCAGTTCCACGGGGGGCCGGAGTGAAAAACTGTTTTTT.

This clonotype has at least ten counts. The V call is TRBV10-3, the J call TRBJ2-7, with 9 positions matching TRBD2. Per germline, CDR1 ENHRY and CDR2 SYGVKD. CDR3 size: 17 residues. J was trimmed by 3 bases and V by 4 bases; bases with no gene match: 13. The CDR3 sequence is CAISGTGNSGSGYEQYF. The CDR3 DNA is TGTGCCATCAGTGGAACTGGGAATAGCGGGAGTGGCTACGAGCAGTACTTC.

This clonotype was seen at least ten times. The V gene is TRBV11-2, the J gene TRBJ2-5; 7 bases are a match to TRBD1. This CDR3 is built from 15 residues. Germline values: CDR1 SGHAT, CDR2 FQNNGV. The junction had 10 bases not matched to a gene; V was cut back by 3 bases and J by 6 bases. CDR3 protein: CASSLEYRGSKTQYF. The CDR3 nucleotides are TGTGCCAGCAGCTTGGAATACAGGGGTTCAAAGACCCAGTACTTC.

This clonotype was observed at least ten times. The chain employs TRBV7-3 and TRBJ2-1; D is uncertain. The CDR3 runs 15 residues. V was pared by 5 bases and J by 9 bases, with 20 bases between. Germline loops: CDR1 SGHTA, CDR2 FQGTGA. The CDR3 is CASSPSQSPVGEQFF. DNA of the CDR3: TGTGCCAGCAGCCCTTCTCAATCCCCCGTTGGTGAGCAGTTCTTC.

This clonotype was observed many times. The chain uses TRBV2 and TRBJ2-3; 9 nucleotides line up with TRBD1. Germline CDR1 and CDR2: SNHLY and FYNNEI. This CDR3 is 14 amino acids long. This CDR3 reads CAAAPGQGTDTQYF. The DNA for the CDR3 is TGTGCAGCGGCTCCGGGACAGGGAACAGATACGCAGTATTTT.

This clonotype was seen only a few times. The chain recombines TRBV27 with TRBJ2-7; the D gene is possibly TRBD1 (6 bases). Trimming pared 0 bases from V and 2 bases from J, leaving 14 bases between. Germline lookup yields CDR1 MNHEY and CDR2 SMNVEV (reference sequence). CDR3 length: 16 residues. In nucleotides, the CDR3 is TGTGCCAGCAGTTTATCTTTCCCCAGGGGACCCTACGAGCAGTACTTC. Translating gives CASSLSFPRGPYEQYF.

This clonotype was detected ten times or more. The chain combines TRBV5-1 with TRBJ2-7; no firm D call. Germline values: CDR1 SGHRS, CDR2 YFSETQ. There are 14 residues in the CDR3. Deletions cut 4 bases from V and 2 bases from J, with 13 bases between. The CDR3 loop reads CASSLIDGTYEQYF. The CDR3 coding sequence is TGCGCCAGCAGCCTGATCGACGGAACCTACGAGCAGTACTTC.

This clonotype was detected ten times or more. V usage is TRBV13 and J usage is TRBJ2-7, with D possibly TRBD1 on 5 matching bases. CDR3 length: 12 residues. Germline values: CDR1 PRHDT, CDR2 FYEKMQ (reference sequence). V was trimmed by 6 bases and J by 6 bases, leaving 12 bases between them. This CDR3 is CASRQRGLEQYF. CDR3 nucleotide sequence: TGTGCCAGCAGACAAAGGGGTCTCGAGCAGTACTTC.

This clonotype showed up many times. V gene TRBV2 combines with J gene TRBJ2-7, with D perhaps given as TRBD1 or TRBD2 (5 bases each). CDR1 SNHLY and CDR2 FYNNEI come from the germline V gene. The V and J ends lost 6 bases and 0 bases respectively, with 12 bases between them. The CDR3 is 14 residues long. The CDR3 DNA follows: TGTGCCAGCAGAGGGGACCAAGCCTCCTACGAGCAGTACTTC. Translation: CASRGDQASYEQYF.

This clonotype has more than one count but fewer than ten. The CDR3 DNA sequence: TGCGCCAGCCGGGGGGACTTGAACACTGAAGCTTTCTTT. Its protein product is CASRGDLNTEAFF. The chain links TRBV5-1 to TRBJ1-1; a weak D match, TRBD1 (5 bases). CDR1 is SGHRS and CDR2 is YFSETQ in the germline V gene. The CDR3 length is 13 residues. Trimming left V 7 bases short and J 0 bases short, with 10 bases between. Supplemented by reference TRBV5-1 and TRBJ1-1, the full variable domain reads KAGVTQTPRYLIKTRGQQVTLSCSPISGHRSVSWYQQTPGQGLQFLFEYFSETQRNKGNFPGRFSGRQFSNSRSEMNVSTLELGDSALYLCASRGDLNTEAFFGQGTRLTVV.

The rearrangement uses TRBV20-1 and TRBJ2-7; D perhaps matches TRBD2 (6 bases). The CDR3 extends over 13 amino acids. Deletions cut 5 bases from V and 0 bases from J, with 11 bases between. Germline CDR1 and CDR2: DFQATT and SNEGSKA (reference sequence). In DNA, the CDR3 is TGCAGTGCTGCACTGGACTACTCCTACGAGCAGTACTTC. Its translation is CSAALDYSYEQYF.

The chain joins TRBV6-2 or TRBV6-3 to TRBJ2-3; 7 bases agree with TRBD2. Germline trimming cut 7 bases from V and 3 bases from J; bases unmatched to any gene: 16. The CDR3 is 17 residues long. CDR1 is MNHEY, CDR2 SVGEGT, per germline. In DNA, the CDR3 is TGTGCCAGCATCAAAGAGGGTGTACTAGCGCTTACAGATACGCAGTATTTT. It is translated as CASIKEGVLALTDTQYF.